The 26 T cell receptor beta chains below come from one sample, sequenced in a study of blood T cell repertoires in COVID-19. The assay was immunoSEQ multiplex PCR, and TCRdb's table has in-frame clones only and misses some. The sample lists more than 45,000 clones, approximately 90% occurring once. The sequenced sample consisted of peripheral blood. These receptors were obtained from a woman of 80 years or more with acute or convalescent COVID-19.

The genes are TRBV29-1 and TRBJ1-4; 9 bases match TRBD1. V lost 4 bases and J lost 14; bases outside the gene matches: 8. The CDR3 extends over 12 amino acids. Germline V CDR1 and CDR2: SQVTM, ANQGSEA. CDR3 amino acids: CSVGRDRDQLFF. The CDR3 region has the DNA TGCAGCGTTGGAAGGGACAGGGATCAGCTGTTTTTT. The variable domain in full, completed from reference TRBV29-1 and TRBJ1-4, reads SAVISQKPSRDICQRGTSLTIQCQVDSQVTMMFWYRQQPGQSLTLIATANQGSEATYESGFVIDKFPISRPNLTFSTLTVSNMSPEDSSIYLCSVGRDRDQLFFGSGTQLSVL.

The CDR3 region has the DNA TGCGCCAGCTCCAGGACTAGGTTAGGAGAGACCCAGTACTTC. It is translated as CASSRTRLGETQYF. This chain links TRBV5-1 with TRBJ2-5, with 7 bases lining up with TRBD2. V lost 7 bases to trimming and J lost 4 bases; unmatched junction nucleotides: 10. The CDR3 spans 14 residues. Germline V gene data show CDR1 as SGHRS and CDR2 as YFSETQ.

V usage is TRBV3-1 (or the pseudogene TRBV3-2) and J usage is TRBJ2-5; 12 bases are a match to TRBD2. This CDR3 region has 16 residues. Germline V CDR1 and CDR2: LGHDT, YNNKEL (reference sequence). V lost 2 bases and J lost 4; bases outside the gene matches: 5. The CDR3 coding sequence is TGTGCCAGCAGCCAACGACTAGCGGGAGTGAGAGAGACCCAGTACTTC. Its protein product is CASSQRLAGVRETQYF.

The chain couples TRBV19 to TRBJ2-7; possibly TRBD2 for D (6 bases). This CDR3 has 17 residues. The V gene's germline CDR1 is LNHDA and CDR2 SQIVND (reference sequence). V was pared by 0 bases and J by 0 bases, with 15 bases between. The CDR3 is CASSIDRGGKISYEQYF. For the CDR3, the DNA is TGTGCCAGTAGTATAGATCGCGGCGGGAAGATCTCCTACGAGCAGTACTTC.

The chain joins TRBV20-1 to TRBJ1-4; 7 nucleotides line up with TRBD1. Germline loops: CDR1 DFQATT, CDR2 SNEGSKA (reference sequence). The ends lost 3 bases at V and 4 bases at J; junction bases unmatched: 11. The CDR3 runs 16 residues. CDR3 DNA sequence: TGCAGTGCTAGTATAGGGCCGGGGACAGTTAATGAAAAACTGTTTTTT. Protein product: CSASIGPGTVNEKLFF.

This CDR3 reads CASSLGVGTGGAEKAYF. Here the CDR3 DNA reads TGTGCCAGCAGCTTAGGGGTTGGGACAGGGGGCGCGGAGAAGGCGTATTTT. The genes are TRBV7-8 and TRBJ2-3; 12 bases line up with TRBD1. Germline values: CDR1 SGHVS, CDR2 FQNEAQ. This CDR3 contains 17 residues. Trimming removed 1 base from V and 14 bases from J; junction bases left unmatched: 16.

This clone showed up just once. The V gene is TRBV7-2, the J gene TRBJ2-3; D perhaps matches TRBD2 (6 bases). The germline V gene encodes CDR1 SGHTA and CDR2 FQGNSA. The CDR3 extends over 17 amino acids. Trimming pared 1 base from V and 0 bases from J, leaving 14 bases between. The chain's CDR3 is CASSLGFGLFSTDTQYF. The CDR3, as DNA: TGTGCCAGCAGCTTAGGTTTCGGACTATTTAGCACAGATACGCAGTATTTT.

CDR3 residues: CASSESRFGNTIYF. The CDR3 coding sequence is TGCGCCAGCAGTGAGTCTAGATTTGGAAACACCATATATTTT. V is TRBV10-2 and J is TRBJ1-3, with D hard to call. Germline values: CDR1 WSHSY, CDR2 SAAADI. The germline V and J ends were trimmed by 0 bases and 3 bases, with 6 bases remaining between them. This CDR3 is built from 14 residues.

This clone appeared once. The rearrangement uses TRBV27 and TRBJ1-1, with D maybe TRBD1 (5 bases). The CDR3 has 17 residues. The V and J ends lost 7 bases and 1 base respectively, with 22 bases between them. CDR1 is MNHEY, CDR2 SMNVEV, per germline (reference sequence). CDR3 in amino acids: CASIGRVGDLRNTEAFF. In nucleotides, the CDR3 is TGTGCCAGCATAGGGAGGGTGGGGGACCTCAGGAACACTGAAGCTTTCTTT.

J is TRBJ2-1 and V is TRBV5-1, with 8 bases identical to TRBD2. From germline, CDR1 is SGHRS and CDR2 YFSETQ. After removal of 1 base from V and 7 bases from J, the junction contained 1 base not matched to a gene. The CDR3 is 13 amino acids. CDR3 bases: TGCGCCAGCAGCTTGATAGCGGGAAATGAGCAGTTCTTC. The encoded protein is CASSLIAGNEQFF. Full variable domain (outside the CDR3, taken from reference TRBV5-1 and TRBJ2-1): KAGVTQTPRYLIKTRGQQVTLSCSPISGHRSVSWYQQTPGQGLQFLFEYFSETQRNKGNFPGRFSGRQFSNSRSEMNVSTLELGDSALYLCASSLIAGNEQFFGPGTRLTVL.

The V gene is TRBV3-1 (or the pseudogene TRBV3-2), the J gene TRBJ2-6; maybe TRBD2 (6 bases). This CDR3 contains 16 residues. Germline-derived CDR1 and CDR2 are LGHDT and YNNKEL (reference sequence). Deletions cut 7 bases from V and 2 bases from J, with 15 bases between. The CDR3 region has the DNA TGTGCCAGCACACACCTGGGGGGAACTGGGGCCAACGTCCTGACTTTC. It is translated as CASTHLGGTGANVLTF.

The chain has TRBV5-1 and TRBJ2-2, with 7 bases lining up with TRBD2. Germline CDR1 is SGHRS and CDR2 is YFSETQ. Trimming at V came to 7 bases and at J to 6 bases, leaving 15 bases not matched to a gene. This CDR3 has 16 residues. The CDR3 is CASSPTLAVPPGELFF. The CDR3 DNA sequence: TGCGCCAGCTCGCCAACCCTAGCGGTCCCACCCGGGGAGCTGTTTTTT.

V gene TRBV11-2 combines with J gene TRBJ1-3; D is possibly TRBD1 (6 bases). CDR1 is SGHAT, CDR2 FQNNGV, per germline. This CDR3 region has 14 residues. Trimming cost V 6 bases and J 4 bases, with 13 bases left between them. CDR3 region: CASRYGTTGNTIYF. CDR3 bases: TGTGCCAGCAGATACGGGACAACGGGAAACACCATATATTTT.

The V gene is TRBV19, the J gene TRBJ2-7; TRBD1 matches at 10 bases. The V and J ends lost 3 bases and 0 bases, in that order; junction bases with no gene match: 2. This CDR3 has 15 residues. Germline CDR1 reads LNHDA; CDR2 reads SQIVND (reference sequence). The DNA for the CDR3 is TGTGCCAGTAGTATTCGGACAGGGGGCTCCTACGAGCAGTACTTC. Translation gives CASSIRTGGSYEQYF.

V and J are TRBV12-3 or TRBV12-4 and TRBJ1-1, with D perhaps matching TRBD1 (6 bases). Trimming shortened V by 6 bases and J by 10 bases, and 18 bases separated the two germline ends. CDR3 length: 13 amino acids. CDR3 bases: TGTGCCAGCAGCCTCAACACCATGGACAGAGCTTTCTTT. It is translated as CASSLNTMDRAFF.

The chain combines TRBV6-5 with TRBJ1-6; D is unclear. CDR3 length: 15 amino acids. Per germline, CDR1 MNHEY and CDR2 SVGAGI. Trimming removed 5 bases from V and 11 bases from J, with 19 bases in between. In nucleotides, the CDR3 is TGTGCCAGCAGTCCCCCCCGACCTGTCGGGGCACCCCTCCACTTT. This translates into CASSPPRPVGAPLHF.

The chain employs TRBV2 and TRBJ2-2, with D unclear. In germline, CDR1 is SNHLY, CDR2 FYNNEI. Trimming stripped 6 bases from V and 1 base from J, with 6 bases between. This CDR3 spans 13 amino acids. Here the CDR3 reads CASSLENTGELFF. The CDR3 DNA follows: TGTGCCAGCAGCTTAGAGAACACCGGGGAGCTGTTTTTT. The whole variable domain, filled in from reference TRBV2 and TRBJ2-2, reads EPEVTQTPSHQVTQMGQEVILRCVPISNHLYFYWYRQILGQKVEFLVSFYNNEISEKSEIFDDQFSVERPDGSNFTLKIRSTKLEDSAMYFCASSLENTGELFFGEGSRLTVL.

The rearrangement joins TRBV19 to TRBJ2-1; weak D call: TRBD2 (6 bases). Trimming cost V 3 bases and J 3 bases, with 15 bases left between them. Germline V gives CDR1 LNHDA, CDR2 SQIVND (reference sequence). The CDR3 sequence is 16 residues long. This CDR3 reads CASSMGLGAFYNEQFF. The CDR3 region has the DNA TGTGCCAGTAGTATGGGACTGGGAGCCTTCTACAATGAGCAGTTCTTC.

The rearrangement joins TRBV3-1 (or the pseudogene TRBV3-2) to TRBJ2-1; 10 bases map to TRBD2. Germline V gives CDR1 LGHDT, CDR2 YNNKEL (reference sequence). The length of the CDR3 is 16 residues. Trimming cost V 0 bases and J 9 bases; bases outside gene matches: 8. This CDR3 reads CASSQDTSGRGREQFF. The DNA of the CDR3 is TGTGCCAGCAGCCAAGATACGAGCGGGAGGGGCCGTGAGCAGTTCTTC.

V and J are TRBV5-1 and TRBJ2-1; 9 nucleotides align to TRBD2. CDR1 is SGHRS and CDR2 is YFSETQ in the germline V gene. CDR3 length equals 14 residues. J was trimmed by 9 bases and V by 4 bases; bases with no gene match: 8. The CDR3, as DNA: TGCGCCAGCAGCCGTAGCGGGAGAGGGGCTGAGCAGTTCTTC. It is translated as CASSRSGRGAEQFF.

The chain links TRBV6-5 to TRBJ2-1; TRBD2 matches at 9 bases. Trimming cost V 3 bases and J 0 bases; bases outside gene matches: 0. The germline CDR1 and CDR2 sequences are MNHEY and SVGAGI. The CDR3 is 15 amino acids. For the CDR3, the DNA is TGTGCCAGCAGTTATAGCGGGAGCTCCTACAATGAGCAGTTCTTC. It is translated as CASSYSGSSYNEQFF.

This chain links TRBV29-1 with TRBJ1-1, with TRBD1 as a possible D gene (6 bases). The CDR3 sequence is 14 residues long. Germline assignment: CDR1 SQVTM and CDR2 ANQGSEA. V was trimmed by 0 bases and J by 4 bases, leaving 12 bases between them. The CDR3: CSVEEQQGITEAFF. Here the CDR3 DNA reads TGCAGCGTTGAAGAGCAGCAGGGGATCACTGAAGCTTTCTTT.

A single count supports this clone. The rearrangement uses TRBV19 and TRBJ2-5, with D possibly matching TRBD2 (5 bases). The germline gives CDR1 LNHDA, CDR2 SQIVND (reference sequence). CDR3 size: 13 residues. V lost 5 bases to trimming and J lost 1 base, with 8 bases between them. The DNA for the CDR3 is TGTGCCAGTAGTGATCGGGGCCAAGAGACCCAGTACTTC. It translates to CASSDRGQETQYF.

The chain joins TRBV19 to TRBJ1-5, with 7 bases identical to TRBD1. Germline V CDR1 and CDR2: LNHDA, SQIVND (reference sequence). V lost 4 bases, J lost 1 base, and 10 bases stayed unmatched. This CDR3 is built from 17 residues. CDR3 nucleotides: TGTGCCAGTAGTAACCTCAGGGCACAGGGGAGCAATCAGCCCCAGCATTTT. Amino acids: CASSNLRAQGSNQPQHF. The full variable domain, rest sourced from reference TRBV19 and TRBJ1-5, is DGGITQSPKYLFRKEGQNVTLSCEQNLNHDAMYWYRQDPGQGLRLIYYSQIVNDFQKGDIAEGYSVSREKKESFPLTVTSAQKNPTAFYLCASSNLRAQGSNQPQHFGDGTRLSIL.

This clone has a handful of counts. The rearrangement links TRBV28 to TRBJ1-1, with 8 bases fitting TRBD1. The ends lost 5 bases at V and 5 bases at J; junction bases unmatched: 7. The CDR3 has 14 residues. Germline-derived CDR1 and CDR2 are MDHEN and SYDVKM. CDR3 nucleotide sequence: TGTGCCAGCAGTCCCGGACAGGGCTTTACTGAAGCTTTCTTT. Encoded protein: CASSPGQGFTEAFF.

The chain employs TRBV9 and TRBJ1-6, with D unclear. V lost 0 bases, J lost 0 bases, and 13 bases lay in between. This CDR3 is built from 18 residues. Looked up from germline, CDR1 is SGDLS and CDR2 is YYNGEE. In DNA, the CDR3 is TGTGCCAGCAGCGTAGCATACGGCGGACTCTCCTATAATTCACCCCTCCACTTT. Protein: CASSVAYGGLSYNSPLHF.